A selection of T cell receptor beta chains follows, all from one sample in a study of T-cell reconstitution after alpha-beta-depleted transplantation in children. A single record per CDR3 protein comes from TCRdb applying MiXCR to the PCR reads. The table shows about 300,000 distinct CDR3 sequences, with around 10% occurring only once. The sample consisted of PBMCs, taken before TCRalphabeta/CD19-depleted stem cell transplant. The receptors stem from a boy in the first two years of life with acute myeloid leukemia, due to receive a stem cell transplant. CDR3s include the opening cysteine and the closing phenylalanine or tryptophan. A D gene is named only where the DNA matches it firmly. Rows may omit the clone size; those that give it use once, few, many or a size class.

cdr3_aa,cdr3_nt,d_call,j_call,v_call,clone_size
CASTLLAGVGNAQFF,TGCGCCAGCACCCTACTAGCGGGAGTGGGGAATGCGCAGTTCTTC,TRBD2,TRBJ2-1,TRBV10-2,many
CASTQQASGGYNEQFF,TGTGCCAGCACCCAACAGGCCAGTGGGGGCTACAATGAGCAGTTCTTC,.,TRBJ2-1,TRBV12-3/TRBV12-4,many
CASSYPDGTEQFF,TGCGCCAGCAGCTACCCGGACGGAACAGAGCAGTTCTTC,.,TRBJ2-1,TRBV5-1,.
CASSLNGNIAAQQFF,TGTGCCAGCAGCTTAAATGGGAACATAGCGGCCCAGCAGTTCTTC,.,TRBJ2-1,TRBV7-2,.
CASSFLLAGGDNEQFF,TGTGCCAGCAGTTTCCTACTAGCGGGAGGTGACAATGAGCAGTTCTTC,TRBD2,TRBJ2-1,TRBV28,few
CASSVGPGLAFYEQYF,TGCGCCAGCAGCGTCGGACCGGGACTAGCTTTCTACGAGCAGTACTTC,TRBD2,TRBJ2-7,TRBV10-2,many
CASSTEIPRTSGTSTDTQYF,TGTGCCAGCAGTACGGAAATTCCCCGGACTAGCGGGACTAGCACAGATACGCAGTATTTT,TRBD2,TRBJ2-3,TRBV11-1,many
CASSGNAGFVAEEINYGYTF,TGTGCCAGCAGTGGTAATGCAGGTTTCGTCGCCGAGGAGATTAACTATGGCTACACCTTC,.,TRBJ1-2,TRBV6-1,many
CSASTQETQYF,TGCAGTGCTAGCACTCAAGAGACCCAGTACTTC,.,TRBJ2-5,TRBV20-1,many
CASSLNLGATNEKLFF,TGTGCCAGCAGCTTAAACCTGGGTGCAACTAATGAAAAACTGTTTTTT,.,TRBJ1-4,TRBV5-5,many
CASSLATWTSGTPRRTDTQYF,TGCGCCAGCAGCTTGGCCACGTGGACTAGCGGGACTCCCCGCCGCACAGATACGCAGTATTTT,TRBD2,TRBJ2-3,TRBV5-1,many
CSARVRGRATKNIQYF,TGCAGTGCTAGAGTTCGAGGGAGGGCAACCAAAAACATTCAGTACTTC,TRBD2,TRBJ2-4,TRBV20-1,many
CASSYSGQGAYSNQPQHF,TGTGCCAGCAGTTACTCGGGACAGGGGGCCTATAGCAATCAGCCCCAGCATTTT,TRBD1,TRBJ1-5,TRBV6-5,.
CASSRLGLPGQGYNEQFF,TGTGCCAGCAGCCGATTAGGGCTTCCGGGACAGGGGTACAATGAGCAGTTCTTC,TRBD1,TRBJ2-1,TRBV27,many
CATSGGNTEAFF,TGTGCCACCAGTGGGGGGAACACTGAAGCTTTCTTT,.,TRBJ1-1,TRBV24-1,many
CASSIPGVYNEQFF,TGCGCCAGCAGCATACCGGGGGTATACAATGAGCAGTTCTTC,.,TRBJ2-1,TRBV5-1,many
CSVVIGGGNTIYF,TGCAGCGTTGTGATAGGGGGCGGAAACACCATATATTTT,TRBD1,TRBJ1-3,TRBV29-1,.
CASGLCGTSCTDTQYF,TGTGCTAGTGGTTTGTGCGGGACTAGTTGCACAGATACGCAGTATTTT,TRBD2,TRBJ2-3,TRBV12-5,many
CASSQYRGRNSPLHF,TGTGCCAGCAGCCAATACAGGGGGAGGAATTCACCCCTCCACTTT,TRBD1,TRBJ1-6,TRBV14,many
CASSLAVTGRGTEAFF,TGTGCCAGCAGCTTAGCCGTCACAGGGCGGGGCACTGAAGCTTTCTTT,.,TRBJ1-1,TRBV7-2,many
CASSLVGDRQETQYF,TGCGCCAGCAGCTTGGTAGGGGACAGGCAAGAGACCCAGTACTTC,TRBD1,TRBJ2-5,TRBV5-1,many
CASSQASPWWHGYTF,TGTGCCAGCAGCCAAGCGAGCCCGTGGTGGCATGGCTACACCTTC,.,TRBJ1-2,TRBV3-1,many
CASSTPGLAGAWEAQYF,TGTGCCAGCAGCACCCCGGGACTAGCGGGGGCCTGGGAAGCGCAGTATTTT,TRBD2,TRBJ2-3,TRBV7-2,many
CASSLGFTRDTGELFF,TGTGCCAGCAGCTTGGGGTTCACAAGGGACACCGGGGAGCTGTTTTTT,.,TRBJ2-2,TRBV11-3,many
CSVETGTYEQYF,TGCAGCGTTGAAACAGGGACATACGAGCAGTACTTC,.,TRBJ2-7,TRBV29-1,many
CASSVRISGPNTGELFF,TGTGCCAGCAGTGTACGGATAAGCGGGCCGAACACCGGGGAGCTGTTTTTT,.,TRBJ2-2,TRBV28,many
CASSHGGFGSGANVLTF,TGTGCCAGCAGCCACGGGGGTTTCGGCTCTGGGGCCAACGTCCTGACTTTC,.,TRBJ2-6,TRBV28,many
CASSARQGLSTDTQYF,TGTGCCAGCAGCGCCAGACAGGGGCTTAGCACAGATACGCAGTATTTT,TRBD1,TRBJ2-3,TRBV7-2,many
CASSQVRGVPGELFF,TGCGCCAGCAGCCAAGTACGGGGGGTCCCCGGGGAGCTGTTTTTT,TRBD2,TRBJ2-2,TRBV4-3,many
CATSRAREQARPDTQYF,TGTGCCACCAGCAGAGCAAGGGAACAGGCTCGGCCAGATACGCAGTATTTT,.,TRBJ2-3,TRBV15,many
CGSSLSNSKETQYF,TGTGGCAGCAGTTTATCAAACTCTAAAGAGACCCAGTACTTC,.,TRBJ2-5,TRBV12-3/TRBV12-4,.
CASSDRGTEAFF,TGTGCCAGCAGTGACAGGGGGACTGAAGCTTTCTTT,TRBD1,TRBJ1-1,TRBV25-1,many
CASSFPARTGSYEQYF,TGTGCCAGCAGTTTTCCCGCCCGGACAGGGAGCTACGAGCAGTACTTC,TRBD1,TRBJ2-7,TRBV28,.
CSAEGQGKRGRKPQHF,TGCAGTGCTGAGGGACAGGGGAAGAGGGGTAGAAAGCCCCAGCATTTT,TRBD1,TRBJ1-5,TRBV20-1,few
CASSLSPGPYEQYF,TGTGCCAGCAGCTTAAGCCCGGGACCCTACGAGCAGTACTTC,.,TRBJ2-7,TRBV7-3,.
CASRRQGGVNTEAFF,TGTGCCAGCAGAAGACAGGGAGGCGTGAACACTGAAGCTTTCTTT,TRBD1,TRBJ1-1,TRBV6-1,many
CASSLPPTSGRPEQFF,TGTGCCAGCAGTTTACCCCCAACTAGCGGGAGACCTGAGCAGTTCTTC,TRBD2,TRBJ2-1,TRBV27,.
CASSQSGPDTQYF,TGTGCCAGCAGCCAATCAGGGCCAGATACGCAGTATTTT,.,TRBJ2-3,TRBV3-1,many
CASSLVVGLRYEQYF,TGTGCCAGCAGCTTAGTAGTTGGGTTGCGCTACGAGCAGTACTTC,.,TRBJ2-7,TRBV7-9,many
CASSQVSHYRGYEQFF,TGCGCCAGCAGCCAAGTTAGTCACTATAGGGGATATGAGCAGTTCTTC,.,TRBJ2-1,TRBV4-3,many
CSVEDQGWIQYF,TGCAGCGTTGAAGATCAGGGGTGGATTCAGTACTTC,.,TRBJ2-4,TRBV29-1,many
CSVVKAGGNTGELFF,TGCAGCGTTGTTAAGGCGGGAGGGAACACCGGGGAGCTGTTTTTT,TRBD2,TRBJ2-2,TRBV29-1,.
CASSPGTSGRHETQYF,TGTGCCAGCAGCCCGGGGACTAGCGGGAGGCACGAGACCCAGTACTTC,TRBD2,TRBJ2-5,TRBV7-8,many
CASRTGGTANYGYTF,TGTGCCAGCAGGACGGGGGGGACAGCTAACTATGGCTACACCTTC,TRBD1,TRBJ1-2,TRBV7-2,many